The 3 T cell receptor beta chains given below trace back to one sample, sequenced in a study of regulatory T cells in long-lasting Graves disease. HTBI primers from iRepertoire and Arm-PCR of CDR3 regions yielded the TCR beta libraries. Via MiXCR, TCRdb re-called the multiplex PCR reads, giving one row per CDR3 protein. The table lists about 470,000 distinct CDR3 sequences, 20% to 25% of them singletons. Indicated time point: persistent/refractory GD, antithyroid drugs over 5 years with positive TRAb. The authors made the TCR library using RNA they extracted from PBMCs. The sequencing used peripheral blood mononuclear cells (PBMCs), collected when the disease was refractory, from a patient treated with antithyroid drugs. The receptors come from a female donor with Graves disease.

This clonotype was recorded many times. The chain links TRBV7-3 to TRBJ2-4, with TRBD2 identical over 7 bases. The J segment lost 7 bases and the V segment lost 2 bases, leaving 2 bases of the junction unmatched. The CDR3 covers 13 residues. Germline CDR1 and CDR2: SGHTA and FQGTGA. CDR3 sequence (DNA): TGTGCCAGCAGCTTATACGGGGGGAACATTCAGTACTTC. Protein: CASSLYGGNIQYF.

This clonotype was picked up many times. The V and J genes are TRBV28 and TRBJ2-7; D may be TRBD1 (5 bases). V shed 3 bases and J shed 0 bases, with 15 bases lying between them. Germline V CDR1 and CDR2: MDHEN, SYDVKM. This CDR3 region has 16 residues. The CDR3 bases are TGTGCCAGCAGTTTCCCCTTAGACAGACACTCCTACGAGCAGTACTTC. This encodes CASSFPLDRHSYEQYF.

V and J are TRBV20-1 and TRBJ1-2; tentatively, D is TRBD1 (5 bases). Germline assignment: CDR1 DFQATT and CDR2 SNEGSKA (reference sequence). The CDR3 sequence is 13 residues long. Between the trimmed V and J ends, which lost 8 bases and 1 base, there was a span of 14 bases. The CDR3 spells CSFWDGRNYGYTF. In nucleotides, the CDR3 is TGCAGTTTTTGGGACGGACGTAACTATGGCTACACCTTC.